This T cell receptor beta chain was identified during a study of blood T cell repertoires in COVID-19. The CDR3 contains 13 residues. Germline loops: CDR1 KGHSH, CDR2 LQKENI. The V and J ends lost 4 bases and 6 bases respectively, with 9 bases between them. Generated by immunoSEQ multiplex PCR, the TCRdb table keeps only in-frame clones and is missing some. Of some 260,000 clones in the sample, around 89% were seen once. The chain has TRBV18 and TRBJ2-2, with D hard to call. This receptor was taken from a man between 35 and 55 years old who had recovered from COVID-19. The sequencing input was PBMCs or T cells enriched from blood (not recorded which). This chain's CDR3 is CASSLGDPGELFF. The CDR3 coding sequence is TGTGCCAGCTCACTTGGAGACCCCGGGGAGCTGTTTTTT.